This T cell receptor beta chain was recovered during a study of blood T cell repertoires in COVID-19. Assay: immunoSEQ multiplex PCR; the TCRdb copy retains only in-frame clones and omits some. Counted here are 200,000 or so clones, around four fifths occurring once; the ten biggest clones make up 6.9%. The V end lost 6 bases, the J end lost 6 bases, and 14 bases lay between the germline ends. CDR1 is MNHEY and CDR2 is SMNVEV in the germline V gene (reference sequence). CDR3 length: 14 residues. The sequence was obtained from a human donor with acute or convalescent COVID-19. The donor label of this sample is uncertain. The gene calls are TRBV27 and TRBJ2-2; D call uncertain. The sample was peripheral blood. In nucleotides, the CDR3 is TGTGCCAGCAGCTATATGAATGCCCCCGGGGAGCTGTTTTTT. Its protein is CASSYMNAPGELFF.